Given below is one T cell receptor beta chain in context. The antigen is undetermined. These data are taken from a study of Ad26.COV2.S vaccination and SARS-CoV-2 variants. Overall study: Intramuscular Ad26.COV2.S doses were given once or twice, 56 days apart. Broader study findings: TCR breadth and depth estimates may have understated total T cell responses.

Documented treatment: 15 to 20 received Ad26.COV2.S at low or high dose, single or two shots; several received placebo; per-sample allocation not given. Sampling was done on day 63 after the first vaccine or placebo injection. TCRdb keeps only in-frame clones here, not all; method: immunoSEQ multiplex PCR. The sample shows fewer than 800,000 clones, 89% of them seen only once. This CDR3 is 15 amino acids long. Germline V gene sequence: CDR1 MNHEY, CDR2 SVGEGT. V dropped 5 bases and J dropped 4; count of bases not matched to a gene: 6. The sequences come from peripheral blood, collected in a trial of Ad26.COV2.S vaccine versus placebo. The chain recombines TRBV6-2 or TRBV6-3 with TRBJ2-2; TRBD1 aligns across 8 bases. The clonotype was recovered from a person aged 18-65 years who received the Ad26.COV2.S COVID-19 vaccine or a placebo. For the CDR3, the DNA is TGTGCCAGCAGTCAGGACAGGGTAGTCACCGGGGAGCTGTTTTTT. Encoded protein: CASSQDRVVTGELFF.